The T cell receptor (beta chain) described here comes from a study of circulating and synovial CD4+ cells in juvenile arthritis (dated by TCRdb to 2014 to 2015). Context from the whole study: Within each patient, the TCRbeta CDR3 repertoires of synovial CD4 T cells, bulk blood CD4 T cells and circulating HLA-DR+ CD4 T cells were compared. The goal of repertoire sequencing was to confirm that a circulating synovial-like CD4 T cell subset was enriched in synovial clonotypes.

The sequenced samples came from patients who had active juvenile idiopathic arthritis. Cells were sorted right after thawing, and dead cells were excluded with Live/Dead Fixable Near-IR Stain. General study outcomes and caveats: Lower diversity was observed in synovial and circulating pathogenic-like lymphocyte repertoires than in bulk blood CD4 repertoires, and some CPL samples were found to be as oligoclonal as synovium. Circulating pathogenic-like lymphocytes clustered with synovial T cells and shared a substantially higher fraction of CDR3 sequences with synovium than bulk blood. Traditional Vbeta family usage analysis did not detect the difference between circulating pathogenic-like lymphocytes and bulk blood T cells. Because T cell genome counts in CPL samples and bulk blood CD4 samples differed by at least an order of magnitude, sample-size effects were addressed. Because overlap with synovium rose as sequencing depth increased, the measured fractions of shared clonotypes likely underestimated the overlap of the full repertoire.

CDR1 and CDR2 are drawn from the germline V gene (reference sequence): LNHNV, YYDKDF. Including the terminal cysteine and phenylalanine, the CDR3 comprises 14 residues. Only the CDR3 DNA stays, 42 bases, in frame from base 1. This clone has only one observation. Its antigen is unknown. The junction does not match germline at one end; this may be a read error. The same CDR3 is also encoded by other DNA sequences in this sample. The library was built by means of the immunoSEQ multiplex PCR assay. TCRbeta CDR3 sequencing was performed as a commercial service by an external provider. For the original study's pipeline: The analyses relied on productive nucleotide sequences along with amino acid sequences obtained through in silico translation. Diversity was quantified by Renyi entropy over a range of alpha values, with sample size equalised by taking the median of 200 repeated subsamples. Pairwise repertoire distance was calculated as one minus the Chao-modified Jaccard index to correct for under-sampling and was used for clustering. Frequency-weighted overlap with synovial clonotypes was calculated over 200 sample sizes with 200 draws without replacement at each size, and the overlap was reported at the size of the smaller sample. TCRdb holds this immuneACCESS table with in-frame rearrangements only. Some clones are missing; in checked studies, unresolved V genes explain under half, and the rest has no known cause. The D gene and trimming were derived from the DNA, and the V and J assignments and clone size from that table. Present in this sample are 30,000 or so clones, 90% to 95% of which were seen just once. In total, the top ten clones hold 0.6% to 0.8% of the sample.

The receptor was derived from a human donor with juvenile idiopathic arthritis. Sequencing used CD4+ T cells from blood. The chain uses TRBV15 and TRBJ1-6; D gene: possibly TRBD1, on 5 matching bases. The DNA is TGTGCCACCAGTCCGACAGATTATAATTCCCCCCTCCACTTT. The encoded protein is CATSPTDYNSPLHF.